This T cell receptor beta chain was recorded in a study of T cell clonotyping in hematopoietic cell transplantation (dated by TCRdb to 2020 to 2022). Describing the broader study: Recipient samples taken before transplant were obtained following cytoreduction. In the study, fewer than 150 blood samples were gathered from a few dozen consecutive transplant recipients and their related donors. Recruitment of patients was conducted between September 2015 and early 2017, and follow-up was continued until late 2020 or death. General study outcomes and caveats: Broader posttransplant TCR repertoire diversity was predicted by donor and pretransplant recipient Inverse Simpson Index values. Just a small fraction of recipient repertoires overlapped with donor repertoires, and more than 95% appeared de novo at the given depth. The sample size was limited, and because cells were not sorted, the contributions of CD4 and CD8 repertoires could not be separated. After transplant, TCR diversity in recipients dropped, and pathologically expanded clonotypes increased progressively from day 30 to day 180.

In regard to this clone: Its recognized antigen is unknown. Base qualities are not at hand, and no much larger clone is one base apart.

What this sample's time point label stands for: recipient sample about 28 days before transplant, after cytoreduction. Recipient blood was collected about 28 days before transplant and at days 30, 100 and 180 after transplant. Using Nuclei Lysis Solution, genomic DNA was extracted from unfractionated peripheral blood mononuclear cells that were either fresh or cryopreserved. The immunoSEQ assay, a bias-controlled multiplex PCR using V- and J-specific primers, was used to amplify TCR beta CDR3 regions from genomic DNA. A proprietary barcode and Illumina adapter sequences were added to the CDR3 amplicons in a second PCR step. An Illumina MiSeq instrument was used for sequencing of the CDR3 libraries. As for how the authors treated the data: Export and quality control were performed with immunoSEQ Analyzer 3.0, and downstream analyses were performed with R Bioconductor and Immunarch. Only productive rearrangements in the normalized downsampled data set were used to calculate repertoire metrics. Clonotypes larger than 5 templates in the normalized cohort were defined as pathologically expanded. The Inverse Simpson Index served as the measure of repertoire diversity. CMV-specificity analyses were carried out on the non-normalized data set to capture all clonotypes. As stored in TCRdb, this immuneACCESS dataset retains in-frame rearrangements with V and J assigned. A fraction of the clones does not appear; measured against another copy, unresolved V genes explain less than half of the discrepancy, and the remainder lacks a known reason. V and J calls and clone size come straight from that table; D and trimming were deduced from the DNA. The sample table holds thousands of clones, of which more than 70% were seen once. The top ten constitute 13% to 15% of the sample.

The TCR originated in a woman between 45 and 60 years old with acute myeloid leukemia. Some clones in this sample may be carry-over from other donors' samples. The sequencing used peripheral blood mononuclear cells, collected before stem cell transplant.

The DNA sequence reads TGTGCCAGCAGTGAAGTCGCGGGGCATGGCTACACCTTC. Translated, this gives CASSEVAGHGYTF. The V and J segments used are TRBV6-1 and TRBJ1-2, with TRBD1 perhaps the D gene, on 5 matching bases. V lost 1 base and J lost 6 bases; the stretch between them is 9 bases long. The CDR3 contains 13 residues, cysteine and phenylalanine counted. The kept DNA is CDR3 alone, 39 bases in frame from the first base. From a lookup of the germline V gene, CDR1 and CDR2 are MNHNS and SASEGT.